The clone carrying this T cell receptor beta chain showed up many times. The data were taken from a study of CD8 T cells in ankylosing spondylitis. Quantitative 5'-RACE with molecular barcodes produced the TCR beta libraries. TCRdb re-called the 5' RACE reads with MiXCR, one entry per CDR3 protein. The sample lists 200,000 or so distinct CDR3 sequences, around a sixth occurring once. CDR3 size: 13 residues. CDR1 is DFQATT, CDR2 SNEGSKA, per germline (reference sequence). Trimming left V 3 bases short and J 0 bases short, with 8 bases between. Sequencing used blood, either unsorted or a sorted T cell fraction (not recorded which). The J gene is TRBJ1-2, the V gene TRBV20-1; no definite D call. The sequence was obtained from a male donor under 30 with ankylosing spondylitis or in good health (not recorded which). This chain's CDR3 is CSASDGTNYGYTF. DNA of the CDR3: TGCAGTGCTAGCGATGGGACTAACTATGGCTACACCTTC.